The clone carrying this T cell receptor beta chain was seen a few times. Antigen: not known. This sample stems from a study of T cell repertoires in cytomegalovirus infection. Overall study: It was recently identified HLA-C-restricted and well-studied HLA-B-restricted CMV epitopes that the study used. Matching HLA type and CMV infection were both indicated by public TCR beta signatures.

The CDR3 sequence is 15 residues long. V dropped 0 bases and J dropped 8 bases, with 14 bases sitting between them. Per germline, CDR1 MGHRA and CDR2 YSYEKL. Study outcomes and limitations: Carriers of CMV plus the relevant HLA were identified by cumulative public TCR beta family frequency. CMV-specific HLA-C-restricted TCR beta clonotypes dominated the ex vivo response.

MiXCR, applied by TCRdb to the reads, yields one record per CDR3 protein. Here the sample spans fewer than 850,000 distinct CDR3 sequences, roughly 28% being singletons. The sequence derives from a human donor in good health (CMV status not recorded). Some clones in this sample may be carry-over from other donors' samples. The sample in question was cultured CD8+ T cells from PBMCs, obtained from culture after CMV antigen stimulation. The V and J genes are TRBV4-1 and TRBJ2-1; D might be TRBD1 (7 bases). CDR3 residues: CASSQENRGGYEQFF. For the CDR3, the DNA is TGCGCCAGCAGCCAAGAGAACAGGGGAGGCTATGAGCAGTTCTTC.